The 24 T cell receptor beta chains listed next were all sequenced from one sample in a study of blood T cell repertoires in COVID-19. Method: immunoSEQ multiplex PCR; TCRdb's copy keeps in-frame clones and lacks some. Of 310,000 or so clones in the sample, more than 75% were seen once. Sequencing was done on a sample of peripheral blood. Source of these receptors: a man in his 70s with acute or convalescent COVID-19.

The J gene is TRBJ1-5, the V gene TRBV7-2; no firm D call. CDR1 SGHTA and CDR2 FQGNSA come from the germline V gene. CDR3 length: 13 residues. The V end lost 1 base, the J end lost 3 bases, and 4 bases lay between the germline ends. Here the CDR3 reads CASSLGANQPQHF. CDR3 DNA sequence: TGTGCCAGCAGCTTAGGGGCCAATCAGCCCCAGCATTTT.

As for this clone: The identical CDR3 is also encoded by other nucleotide sequences in the sample. The genes are TRBV5-1 and TRBJ1-2, with D maybe TRBD1 (6 bases). Trimming shortened V by 2 bases and J by 5 bases, and 10 bases separated the two germline ends. This CDR3 has 13 amino acids. From germline, CDR1 is SGHRS and CDR2 YFSETQ. CDR3 sequence: CASSLQQGYGYTF. CDR3 in DNA: TGCGCCAGCAGCTTACAACAGGGTTATGGCTACACCTTC.

V gene TRBV7-9 combines with J gene TRBJ1-1, with 9 nucleotides matching TRBD1. CDR1 and CDR2 (germline): SEHNR, FQNEAQ (reference sequence). Trimming took 1 base from V and 4 from J; bases not matched to a gene: 4. The CDR3 is 15 amino acids. The CDR3 coding sequence is TGTGCCAGCAGCTTAGGGGACAGGGAAGGCACTGAAGCTTTCTTT. The encoded protein is CASSLGDREGTEAFF.

The genes are TRBV6-5 and TRBJ2-7; D is possibly TRBD2 (6 bases). CDR3 size: 15 residues. With 2 bases removed from V and 6 bases from J, the gap between germline ends came to 17 bases. The V gene's germline CDR1 is MNHEY and CDR2 SVGAGI. CDR3 sequence: CASSYHPGLGGEQYF. CDR3 nucleotides: TGTGCCAGCAGTTACCACCCGGGACTGGGGGGCGAGCAGTACTTC.

The rearrangement links TRBV6-2 or TRBV6-3 to TRBJ2-7; 9 bases fit TRBD2. The germline CDR1 and CDR2 sequences are MNHEY and SVGEGT. V gave up 6 bases and J gave up 5 bases; unmatched junction bases: 14. This CDR3 contains 16 residues. DNA for the CDR3: TGTGCCAGCAGCTCGCCGCGTAGCGGGAGTCGGCACGAGCAGTACTTC. Translated: CASSSPRSGSRHEQYF.

The chain couples TRBV9 to TRBJ2-2; D unclear. Germline CDR1 reads SGDLS; CDR2 reads YYNGEE. Trimming took 0 bases from V and 4 from J, leaving 13 bases between them. The CDR3 runs to 16 residues. The CDR3 DNA reads TGTGCCAGCAGCGTAGTATCCCCCCCGGGCACCGGGGAGCTGTTTTTT. It yields the protein CASSVVSPPGTGELFF. Using reference TRBV9 and TRBJ2-2 for the parts outside the CDR3, the full variable domain is DSGVTQTPKHLITATGQRVTLRCSPRSGDLSVYWYQQSLDQGLQFLIQYYNGEERAKGNILERFSAQQFPDLHSELNLSSLELGDSALYFCASSVVSPPGTGELFFGEGSRLTVL.

The V gene is TRBV7-8, the J gene TRBJ1-3; 7 nucleotides agree with TRBD1. This CDR3 comprises 15 residues. V was pared by 8 bases and J by 4 bases, with 11 bases of the junction left unmatched. Germline-derived CDR1 and CDR2 are SGHVS and FQNEAQ. CDR3 nucleotide sequence: TGTGCCAGCTCCCACCCTAAGGGACAGGGAAACACCATATATTTT. This sequence encodes CASSHPKGQGNTIYF.

This clone occurred once. The J gene is TRBJ1-1, the V gene TRBV30; the match to TRBD1 covers 8 bases. This CDR3 is built from 12 residues. Germline V lookup: CDR1 GTSNPN, CDR2 SVGIG (reference sequence). Trimming at V came to 4 bases and at J to 4 bases, leaving 2 bases not matched to a gene. The CDR3 reads CAWTTGGTEAFF. The DNA for the CDR3 is TGTGCCTGGACTACAGGGGGCACTGAAGCTTTCTTT.

This clone was recorded once. The V gene is TRBV3-1 (or the pseudogene TRBV3-2), the J gene TRBJ1-1; maybe TRBD1 (5 bases). V lost 8 bases to trimming and J lost 4 bases, with 17 bases between them. CDR3 length equals 14 residues. Germline V lookup: CDR1 LGHDT, CDR2 YNNKEL (reference sequence). This CDR3 is CASAPAGGSTEAFF. CDR3 coding DNA: TGTGCCAGCGCACCGGCGGGGGGTTCCACTGAAGCTTTCTTT.

The chain joins TRBV28 to TRBJ2-3; D ambiguous. V was shortened by 7 bases and J by 0 bases, with 8 bases between the two germline ends. CDR1 MDHEN and CDR2 SYDVKM come from the germline V gene. The CDR3 has 13 amino acids. The CDR3, as DNA: TGTGCCAGCAACCAAGCTAGCACAGATACGCAGTATTTT. As protein: CASNQASTDTQYF.

The rearrangement links TRBV9 to TRBJ1-4; 8 bases are shared with TRBD1. Germline CDR1 SGDLS, CDR2 YYNGEE. Trimming cost V 0 bases and J 7 bases; bases outside gene matches: 5. The CDR3 totals 15 residues. The CDR3: CASSVAGGRGEKLFF. CDR3 nucleotides: TGTGCCAGCAGCGTAGCAGGGGGCCGGGGTGAAAAACTGTTTTTT.

This chain links TRBV6-6 with TRBJ2-2; tentatively, D is TRBD1 (5 bases). Deletions cut 5 bases from V and 6 bases from J, with 10 bases between. The germline V gene encodes CDR1 MNHNY and CDR2 SVGAGI (reference sequence). The CDR3 contains 13 residues. The CDR3 region has the DNA TGTGCCAGCAGTCCCAGGGTCGCCGGGGAGCTGTTTTTT. This gives the protein CASSPRVAGELFF.

The CDR3, as DNA: TGTGCCAGCAGTGAAAGGCGGGGGGACGATGAGCAGTTCTTC. It yields the protein CASSERRGDDEQFF. The rearrangement joins TRBV25-1 to TRBJ2-1, with 8 bases that match TRBD2. The CDR3 contains 14 residues. Germline assignment: CDR1 MGHDK and CDR2 SYGVNS. Trimming took 2 bases from V and 8 from J; bases not matched to a gene: 5.

The V call is TRBV28, the J call TRBJ1-2, with TRBD1 matching 7 bases. The ends lost 6 bases at V and 5 bases at J; junction bases unmatched: 15. CDR1 and CDR2 (germline): MDHEN, SYDVKM. The CDR3 sequence is 16 residues long. DNA for the CDR3: TGTGCCAGCAGAATTACCGGACAGGCGCAACTTTATGGCTACACCTTC. Encoded protein: CASRITGQAQLYGYTF.

The rearrangement links TRBV7-3 to TRBJ2-1; 7 bases match TRBD1. V lost 4 bases, J lost 1 base, and 1 base stayed unmatched. Germline V lookup: CDR1 SGHTA, CDR2 FQGTGA. The CDR3 spans 14 residues. The CDR3 region is CASSWDRSYNEQFF. CDR3 coding DNA: TGTGCCAGCAGCTGGGACAGATCCTACAATGAGCAGTTCTTC.

The chain uses TRBV4-3 and TRBJ1-3; no definite D call. V was trimmed by 1 base and J by 0 bases, leaving 4 bases between them. The CDR3 is 14 residues long. CDR1 is LGHNA, CDR2 YSLEER, per germline. CDR3 sequence (DNA): TGCGCCAGCAGCCAAGTAGTCTCTGGAAACACCATATATTTT. Translating gives CASSQVVSGNTIYF.

This clone appeared a single time. The rearrangement joins TRBV3-1 (or the pseudogene TRBV3-2) to TRBJ2-1; maybe TRBD1 (5 bases). Germline V gene sequence: CDR1 LGHDT, CDR2 YNNKEL (reference sequence). This CDR3 is built from 14 residues. Trimming shortened V by 0 bases and J by 8 bases, and 11 bases separated the two germline ends. The CDR3 nucleotides are TGTGCCAGCAGCCAAGATCAGGGTTTCGATGAGCAGTTCTTC. It specifies CASSQDQGFDEQFF.

This rearrangement joins TRBV28 to TRBJ2-2; tentative D call: TRBD2 (7 bases). Germline values: CDR1 MDHEN, CDR2 SYDVKM. The CDR3 is 15 amino acids. V dropped 3 bases and J dropped 6 bases, with 14 bases sitting between them. The CDR3: CASSFSGGSSGELFF. In DNA form, the CDR3 reads TGTGCCAGCAGTTTTTCGGGGGGCTCATCCGGGGAGCTGTTTTTT.

This clone was detected only once. The rearrangement links TRBV7-2 to TRBJ2-2, with TRBD2 as a possible D gene (6 bases). There are 15 residues in the CDR3. In germline, CDR1 is SGHTA, CDR2 FQGNSA. V was shortened by 9 bases and J by 6 bases, with 20 bases between the two germline ends. DNA for the CDR3: TGTGCCAGTGCTAGGTCTAGCGTTTACCCCGGGGAGCTGTTTTTT. It yields the protein CASARSSVYPGELFF.

Comment on this clone: The junction and the germline gene differ at one end; a read error may be behind it. The gene calls are TRBV7-2 and TRBJ1-1; perhaps TRBD1 as D (5 bases). The germline gives CDR1 SGHTA, CDR2 FQGNSA. This CDR3 has 11 residues. CDR3 in amino acids: CASSSTVTLEF. The CDR3 DNA sequence: TGTGCCAGCAGCTCGACAGTTACCCTGGAGTTT.

This sequence joins TRBV2 and TRBJ1-1, with 7 bases that match TRBD1. The CDR3 runs 14 residues. The germline gives CDR1 SNHLY, CDR2 FYNNEI. With 5 bases clipped from V and 1 base from J, the junction kept 4 bases outside the gene matches. The DNA of the CDR3 is TGTGCCAGCAGTTTCGACAGGGCGAACACTGAAGCTTTCTTT. It translates to CASSFDRANTEAFF.

This sequence joins TRBV5-5 and TRBJ1-2; D is unresolved. CDR3 size: 17 residues. Per the germline V gene, CDR1 is SGHKS and CDR2 is YYEKEE (reference sequence). The V gene lost 7 bases and the J gene lost 4 bases, with 26 bases spanning the gap. The CDR3 spells CASSSKARNLIFYGYTF. The DNA for the CDR3 is TGTGCCAGCTCTTCAAAGGCTAGAAATCTTATTTTCTATGGCTACACCTTC.

This clone was observed a few times. V usage is TRBV18 and J usage is TRBJ2-1, with 9 bases matching TRBD2. V shed 2 bases and J 8 bases; nucleotides not matched to a gene: 10. The V gene's germline CDR1 is KGHSH and CDR2 LQKENI. There are 16 residues in the CDR3. The CDR3 DNA follows: TGTGCCAGCTCACCAATTTCTGGCGGGAGGGCCTATGAGCAGTTCTTC. It is translated as CASSPISGGRAYEQFF.

The chain carries TRBV9 and TRBJ2-1, with 10 positions matching TRBD2. Looked up from germline, CDR1 is SGDLS and CDR2 is YYNGEE. V was pared by 3 bases and J by 8 bases, with 5 bases of the junction left unmatched. The CDR3 is 14 amino acids. The CDR3 sequence: CASSGSGGAYEQFF. The CDR3 nucleotides read TGTGCCAGCAGCGGAAGCGGGGGGGCCTATGAGCAGTTCTTC.